This TCR beta chain appears in the sequencing data of a study of identifying expanded T cells in peripheral blood. Sequencing was performed with immunoSEQ multiplex PCR; in TCRdb, only in-frame clones are kept and a portion is missing. The data contain about 94,000 clones, 88% of them singletons. Collection occurred without any documented infections or immune events in donors. The V gene lost 2 bases and the J gene lost 7 bases, with 11 bases spanning the gap. CDR1 is MNHNS, CDR2 SASEGT, per germline. The CDR3 has 13 residues. Material: blood. The chain is built from TRBV6-1 and TRBJ1-2, with D unclear. The receptor comes from a person between 18 and 75 years old in good health. The CDR3 DNA reads as TGTGCCAGCAGTGAACGGGAGGAGTCTGGCTACACCTTC. This encodes CASSEREESGYTF.